What follows are 31 T cell receptor beta chains derived from one specimen sequenced in a study of cytomegalovirus exposure and HLA in healthy donors (dated by TCRdb to about 2017). The method behind the library was the immunoSEQ multiplex PCR assay. For the multiplex PCR, a mixture combining 60 forward primers for TCR Vbeta segments and 13 reverse primers for TCR Jbeta segments was used. TCRdb re-hosts the immuneACCESS table, in-frame sequences only. Its copies lack some clones; in the studies checked, an unresolved V gene accounts for under half of them, and the cause for the rest is not known. For this sample the table gives roughly 200,000 clones, of which about four fifths were detected only once. The top ten clones comprise 1.7% of the sample. The sample consisted of PBMCs. Every receptor here comes from a woman between 18 and 29 years old in good health and CMV-seronegative.

The CDR3 loop is CASRPILSGTEAFF. The CDR3 DNA sequence: TGTGCCAGCAGACCAATCCTATCGGGTACTGAAGCTTTCTTT. The chain carries TRBV28 and TRBJ1-1; D gene ambiguous. Germline V gene data show CDR1 as MDHEN and CDR2 as SYDVKM. This CDR3 region has 14 residues. Trimming left V 6 bases short and J 5 bases short, with 16 bases between.

The CDR3 loop is CEVHSGSSYEQYF. DNA of the CDR3: TGTGAAGTTCATAGCGGGTCCTCCTACGAGCAGTACTTC. V gene TRBV27 combines with J gene TRBJ2-5; TRBD2 aligns across 7 bases. Near its end, the DNA agrees better with TRBJ2-7, so the J call may be wrong. Germline V gene data show CDR1 as MNHEY and CDR2 as SMNVEV (reference sequence). The CDR3 runs to 13 residues.

The CDR3 nucleotides are TGCAGCGCACCGGACTATGGCTACACCTTC. Its protein is CSAPDYGYTF. The rearrangement links TRBV20-1 to TRBJ1-2; D call uncertain. This CDR3 comprises 10 residues. CDR1 is DFQATT and CDR2 is SNEGSKA in the germline V gene (reference sequence).

V and J are TRBV25-1 and TRBJ1-4; tentative D call: TRBD1 (6 bases). V dropped 4 bases and J dropped 2 bases, with 11 bases sitting between them. The CDR3 extends over 15 amino acids. Per germline, CDR1 MGHDK and CDR2 SYGVNS. The CDR3 loop is CASSAPGGTNEKLFF. Here the CDR3 DNA reads TGTGCCAGCAGTGCCCCGGGGGGCACTAATGAAAAACTGTTTTTT.

This clone was seen more than once but under ten times. The chain employs TRBV29-1 and TRBJ1-1, with 9 nucleotides matching TRBD1. V lost 8 bases, J lost 7 bases, and 8 bases stayed unmatched. The length of the CDR3 is 12 residues. CDR1 and CDR2 from the germline V gene are SQVTM and ANQGSEA. The DNA for the CDR3 is TGCAGCTTTCGACAGGGGGGTGGTGAAGCTTTCTTT. Translating gives CSFRQGGGEAFF.

The chain recombines TRBV28 with TRBJ1-1; 9 bases map to TRBD1. With V trimmed by 3 bases and J by 5 bases, 7 bases remained unmatched. The germline V gene has CDR1 MDHEN and CDR2 SYDVKM. CDR3 length equals 15 residues. The CDR3 DNA sequence: TGTGCCAGCAGTTTCGGCAACAGGGGGCAAACTGAAGCTTTCTTT. Amino acid sequence: CASSFGNRGQTEAFF.

On this clone: The sample holds other DNA sequences that translate to the same CDR3. The gene calls are TRBV30 and TRBJ1-4; D gene ambiguous. Germline V gene data show CDR1 as GTSNPN and CDR2 as SVGIG (reference sequence). CDR3 size: 13 residues. Between the trimmed V and J ends, which lost 0 bases and 1 base, there was a span of 3 bases. The CDR3 nucleotides read TGTGCCTGGAGTGTCGGAACTAATGAAAAACTGTTTTTT. The encoded protein is CAWSVGTNEKLFF.

The gene calls are TRBV28 and TRBJ2-3, with 8 bases lining up with TRBD2. CDR1 is MDHEN and CDR2 is SYDVKM in the germline V gene. The junction had 15 bases not matched to a gene; V was cut back by 3 bases and J by 4 bases. The CDR3 extends over 18 amino acids. The CDR3 DNA follows: TGTGCCAGCAGTTTGGCGATCAGACTAGCGAGTCCCGCAGATACGCAGTATTTT. It is translated as CASSLAIRLASPADTQYF.

The gene calls are TRBV10-2 and TRBJ1-5; D remains unclear. The CDR3 is made up of 15 amino acids. Germline V gene lookup returns CDR1 WSHSY and CDR2 SAAADI. V lost 9 bases and J 1 base, leaving 16 bases between the germline ends. The chain's CDR3 is CASRQGRGSNQPQHF. The CDR3 DNA sequence: TGCGCCAGTAGACAAGGAAGAGGGAGCAATCAGCCCCAGCATTTT.

This rearrangement joins TRBV19 to TRBJ2-5; 14 nucleotides align to TRBD2. The V and J ends lost 2 bases and 2 bases, in that order; junction bases with no gene match: 7. The V gene's germline CDR1 is LNHDA and CDR2 SQIVND (reference sequence). The CDR3 spans 18 residues. DNA of the CDR3: TGTGCCAGTAGTATACGACTAGCGGGAGGGCCTAATCAAGAGACCCAGTACTTC. It yields the protein CASSIRLAGGPNQETQYF.

The V and J genes are TRBV5-1 and TRBJ2-2; 8 bases align to TRBD2. Germline V lookup: CDR1 SGHRS, CDR2 YFSETQ. V trimming: 2 bases; J trimming: 6 bases; junction bases outside the gene matches: 3. This CDR3 has 14 amino acids. The CDR3 region has the DNA TGCGCCAGCAGCTTACGGGAGGGCGCCGGGGAGCTGTTTTTT. Translating it yields CASSLREGAGELFF.

The chain carries TRBV11-3 and TRBJ1-1, with a possible D match to TRBD1 (5 bases). V was pared by 3 bases and J by 3 bases, with 20 bases between. Germline loops: CDR1 SGHNT, CDR2 YENEEA. This CDR3 is 17 amino acids long. CDR3 DNA sequence: TGTGCCAGCAGCTTGGACACACTAAGGGGTCAGCACACTGAAGCTTTCTTT. Protein sequence: CASSLDTLRGQHTEAFF.

The chain carries TRBV5-1 and TRBJ2-1; TRBD2 agrees at 10 bases. Germline CDR1 and CDR2: SGHRS and YFSETQ. The CDR3 extends over 18 amino acids. Trimming removed 5 bases from V and 0 bases from J; junction bases left unmatched: 11. The CDR3 spells CASSLLFTSGISYNEQFF. CDR3 DNA sequence: TGCGCCAGCAGTCTGTTGTTTACTAGCGGGATCTCCTACAATGAGCAGTTCTTC.

The chain uses TRBV2 and TRBJ2-1; TRBD2 agrees at 7 bases. The germline V gene encodes CDR1 SNHLY and CDR2 FYNNEI. The CDR3 loop spans 16 amino acids. V shed 10 bases and J 5 bases; nucleotides not matched to a gene: 17. As DNA, the CDR3 is TGTGCCACAGTGGGAGGGAACCGGGACGTCAACAATGAGCAGTTCTTC. Amino acids: CATVGGNRDVNNEQFF.

The J gene is TRBJ2-3, the V gene TRBV6-1; D uncertain. Trimming left V 2 bases short and J 7 bases short, with 13 bases between. This CDR3 is 14 amino acids long. Germline V gene lookup returns CDR1 MNHNS and CDR2 SASEGT. The CDR3 loop reads CASSEFAVVYTQYF. As DNA, the CDR3 is TGTGCCAGCAGTGAATTTGCGGTGGTTTATACGCAGTATTTT.

V and J are TRBV7-9 and TRBJ2-7; weak D call: TRBD2 (5 bases). The germline V and J ends were trimmed by 1 base and 3 bases, with 10 bases remaining between them. Germline V gene sequence: CDR1 SEHNR, CDR2 FQNEAQ (reference sequence). This CDR3 is 14 amino acids long. Here the CDR3 DNA reads TGTGCCAGCAGCTTAGTCCCGGGGAACTACGAGCAGTACTTC. Protein: CASSLVPGNYEQYF.

The V gene is TRBV7-8, the J gene TRBJ1-1; unclear D gene. This CDR3 has 16 residues. Germline CDR1 is SGHVS and CDR2 is FQNEAQ. Trimming removed 8 bases at V and 5 bases at J, with 24 bases between. CDR3 amino acids: CASSLGPTTSPTEAFF. The CDR3 DNA reads as TGTGCCAGCTCCTTGGGTCCCACTACCAGTCCTACTGAAGCTTTCTTT.

The V and J genes are TRBV10-3 and TRBJ2-3; 13 nucleotides line up with TRBD2. CDR3 length: 15 amino acids. V trimming: 7 bases; J trimming: 3 bases; junction bases outside the gene matches: 4. CDR1 ENHRY and CDR2 SYGVKD come from the germline V gene. CDR3 amino acids: CAIKPGLAGTDTQYF. The CDR3 coding sequence is TGTGCCATCAAGCCGGGACTAGCGGGGACAGATACGCAGTATTTT.

The V and J genes are TRBV5-1 and TRBJ2-1, with D perhaps matching TRBD1 (6 bases). Germline values: CDR1 SGHRS, CDR2 YFSETQ. CDR3 length equals 13 residues. V was trimmed by 4 bases and J by 4 bases, leaving 9 bases between them. The CDR3 DNA sequence: TGCGCCAGCAGCCTGACAGGTTACAATGAGCAGTTCTTC. Translating it yields CASSLTGYNEQFF.

The V and J genes are TRBV28 and TRBJ1-1; TRBD1 agrees at 7 bases. Trimming cost V 6 bases and J 4 bases; bases outside gene matches: 14. This CDR3 region has 16 residues. Germline V gene lookup returns CDR1 MDHEN and CDR2 SYDVKM. The CDR3 region is CASSLDREVLITEAFF. For the CDR3, the DNA is TGTGCCAGCAGCCTAGACAGGGAGGTATTGATCACTGAAGCTTTCTTT.

This clone has a single count. This sequence joins TRBV5-8 and TRBJ1-5; D gene uncertain. V was clipped by 0 bases and J by 0 bases, with 13 bases between them. This CDR3 is 17 amino acids long. CDR1 is SGHTS, CDR2 YDEGEE, per germline. The CDR3, as DNA: TGTGCCAGCAGCTTGGACCGCTTGCGAGATAGCAATCAGCCCCAGCATTTT. Protein: CASSLDRLRDSNQPQHF.

The CDR3 DNA is TGTGCCAGCAGTGAGGGGGGATACTACGAGCAGTACTTC. It translates to CASSEGGYYEQYF. This chain connects TRBV2 to TRBJ2-5; D is perhaps TRBD2 (6 bases). The J call may be wrong; the DNA end is better matched by TRBJ2-7. CDR3 length: 13 amino acids. Germline V lookup: CDR1 SNHLY, CDR2 FYNNEI.

The genes are TRBV10-2 and TRBJ1-3; 8 bases match TRBD1. CDR3 length: 19 residues. J gave up 0 bases and V 2 bases, and 12 bases lay outside the gene matches. Germline CDR1 is WSHSY and CDR2 is SAAADI. The CDR3 coding sequence is TGCGCCAGCAGTGAGACACAGGGGGGGATGTTAACCTCTGGAAACACCATATATTTT. This encodes CASSETQGGMLTSGNTIYF.

The CDR3: CASSSGLGVYEQYF. The CDR3, as DNA: TGTGCCAGCAGCTCGGGACTAGGAGTCTACGAGCAGTACTTC. The genes are TRBV11-2 and TRBJ2-7, with 8 bases aligning to TRBD2. The ends lost 4 bases at V and 3 bases at J; junction bases unmatched: 5. The germline V gene encodes CDR1 SGHAT and CDR2 FQNNGV. There are 14 residues in the CDR3.

The genes are TRBV5-4 and TRBJ2-3, with TRBD2 identical over 13 bases. The CDR3 spans 15 residues. CDR1 is SGHNT and CDR2 is YYREEE in the germline V gene (reference sequence). V trimming: 4 bases; J trimming: 4 bases; junction bases outside the gene matches: 3. The CDR3 region is CASSRTSGSPDTQYF. The DNA for the CDR3 is TGTGCCAGCAGCCGGACTAGCGGGAGCCCAGATACGCAGTATTTT. Full variable domain (rest looked up from reference TRBV5-4 and TRBJ2-3): ETGVTQSPTHLIKTRGQQVTLRCSSQSGHNTVSWYQQALGQGPQFIFQYYREEENGRGNFPPRFSGLQFPNYSSELNVNALELDDSALYLCASSRTSGSPDTQYFGPGTRLTVL.

The chain couples TRBV6-1 to TRBJ1-3; possibly TRBD1 for D (5 bases). Germline V CDR1 and CDR2: MNHNS, SASEGT. The CDR3 runs to 14 residues. Trimming cost V 1 base and J 4 bases, with 8 bases left between them. As DNA, the CDR3 is TGTGCCAGCAGTGAAGAAGGGGCCGGAAACACCATATATTTT. This encodes CASSEEGAGNTIYF.

This clone was observed a single time. The CDR3 is CASSFEADNQPQHF. CDR3 in DNA: TGTGCCAGCAGTTTCGAGGCGGACAATCAGCCCCAGCATTTT. The gene calls are TRBV27 and TRBJ1-5; no clear D. In germline, CDR1 is MNHEY, CDR2 SMNVEV (reference sequence). The CDR3 consists of 14 residues. V was cut by 3 bases and J by 3 bases, with 9 bases left in between.

V is TRBV7-2 and J is TRBJ1-4; 8 positions match TRBD1. The V gene's germline CDR1 is SGHTA and CDR2 FQGNSA. Trimming removed 5 bases from V and 5 bases from J; junction bases left unmatched: 7. The CDR3 covers 15 residues. DNA of the CDR3: TGTGCCAGCAGCGCCGGGACAGGCCAAAATGAAAAACTGTTTTTT. Translated, it gives CASSAGTGQNEKLFF. Full variable domain (remainder filled in from reference TRBV7-2 and TRBJ1-4): GAGVSQSPSNKVTEKGKDVELRCDPISGHTALYWYRQSLGQGLEFLIYFQGNSAPDKSGLPSDRFSAERTGGSVSTLTIQRTQQEDSAVYLCASSAGTGQNEKLFFGSGTQLSVL.

The chain carries TRBV23-1 and TRBJ1-4; no definite D call. TRBV23-1 is recorded as an ORF, its role being uncertain. The V end was cut by 8 bases, the J end by 8 bases, with 15 bases between. The CDR3 loop spans 13 amino acids. The CDR3 sequence is CASYPGGEEKLFF. CDR3 in DNA: TGCGCCAGCTATCCGGGAGGCGAGGAAAAACTGTTTTTT.

This chain's CDR3 is CAAQDTGNTIYF. The CDR3 DNA is TGTGCCGCACAGGATACTGGAAACACCATATATTTT. The V and J genes are TRBV6-5 and TRBJ1-3; D may be TRBD1 (5 bases). Germline assignment: CDR1 MNHEY and CDR2 SVGAGI. The CDR3 has 12 residues. V was trimmed by 11 bases and J by 2 bases, leaving 10 bases between them.

This chain connects TRBV6-5 to TRBJ1-2; 11 bases are shared with TRBD1. After removal of 5 bases from V and 5 bases from J, the junction contained 7 bases not matched to a gene. The CDR3 loop spans 15 amino acids. CDR1 is MNHEY, CDR2 SVGAGI, per germline. The CDR3 reads CASSQPGQGDYGYTF. Written as DNA, the CDR3 is TGTGCCAGCAGTCAACCGGGACAGGGGGATTATGGCTACACCTTC.